The 21 T cell receptor beta chains below all came from one sample that was sequenced in a study of shared clonotypes between healthy human individuals. In the naive CD8 group, cells lacked CD45RO and were positively selected for CCR7, so terminally differentiated effector memory CD45RA+ cells were left out. Assay used: immunoSEQ multiplex PCR; TCRdb lists only in-frame clones, some missing. The table includes roughly 2,000,000 clones, just over 90% detected once. The sequenced sample was naive CD8+ T cells from PBMCs. Source of these receptors: a man aged 18 to 29 in good health. Some clones in this sample may be carry-over from other donors' samples.

The chain combines TRBV6-5 with TRBJ1-2; 10 bases map to TRBD1. The CDR3 has 16 amino acids. The ends lost 3 bases at V and 8 bases at J; junction bases unmatched: 12. CDR1 is MNHEY and CDR2 is SVGAGI in the germline V gene. The CDR3 loop is CASSYHRDRGPEGYTF. CDR3 in DNA: TGTGCCAGCAGTTATCATCGAGACAGGGGGCCTGAGGGCTACACCTTC.

With respect to this clone: The same CDR3 is also encoded by other DNA sequences in this sample. The chain joins TRBV6-1 to TRBJ1-5, with D tentatively TRBD1 (6 bases). The CDR3 length is 14 residues. V lost 4 bases and J 3 bases, leaving 10 bases between the germline ends. CDR1 is MNHNS and CDR2 is SASEGT in the germline V gene. The CDR3 region has the DNA TGTGCCAGCAGTGCCAGGGGCCTCAATCAGCCCCAGCATTTT. This gives the protein CASSARGLNQPQHF.

The genes are TRBV12-2 and TRBJ2-2. TRBV12-2 represents a pseudogene. The CDR3 covers 16 residues. As DNA, the CDR3 is TGTGCAAGTCGCCAATCTCAGGGAGCGAACACCGGGGAGCTGTTTTTT. This encodes CASRQSQGANTGELFF.

The rearrangement uses TRBV4-1 and TRBJ2-7; TRBD2 agrees at 7 bases. The ends lost 5 bases at V and 3 bases at J; junction bases unmatched: 13. In germline, CDR1 is MGHRA, CDR2 YSYEKL. The length of the CDR3 is 16 residues. The CDR3 loop is CASSVWGEGHGYEQYF. The CDR3, as DNA: TGCGCCAGCAGCGTCTGGGGGGAGGGCCATGGCTACGAGCAGTACTTC.

This rearrangement joins TRBV13 to TRBJ2-1, with 9 bases fitting TRBD2. The J segment lost 6 bases and the V segment lost 1 base, leaving 7 bases of the junction unmatched. The germline V gene has CDR1 PRHDT and CDR2 FYEKMQ (reference sequence). The CDR3 length is 16 residues. The CDR3 bases are TGTGCCAGCAGCTTAGTTACGGCTAGCGGGGTCAATGAGCAGTTCTTC. Protein: CASSLVTASGVNEQFF.

This sequence joins TRBV7-6 and TRBJ2-2; perhaps TRBD2 as D (6 bases). The germline gives CDR1 SGHVS, CDR2 FNYEAQ. Trimming cost V 6 bases and J 6 bases, with 23 bases left between them. The CDR3 totals 17 residues. CDR3 sequence: CASSPRTTGTTAGELFF. The CDR3 bases are TGTGCCAGCAGTCCGAGGACTACTGGGACGACGGCCGGGGAGCTGTTTTTT.

The chain recombines TRBV28 with TRBJ2-7, with 7 nucleotides matching TRBD2. Germline V gene sequence: CDR1 MDHEN, CDR2 SYDVKM. V trimming: 7 bases; J trimming: 0 bases; junction bases outside the gene matches: 6. The CDR3 contains 14 residues. The DNA for the CDR3 is TGTGCCAGCATTTCAGCGGGATCCTCCTACGAGCAGTACTTC. Translating it yields CASISAGSSYEQYF.

This rearrangement joins TRBV23-1 to TRBJ2-5; 9 bases align to TRBD1. TRBV23-1 has ORF status, its function being uncertain. CDR3 length equals 16 residues. Trimming took 2 bases from V and 2 from J; bases not matched to a gene: 6. For the CDR3, the DNA is TGCGCCAGCAGTCAAGGGGACAGGGACCTACAAGAGACCCAGTACTTC. This gives the protein CASSQGDRDLQETQYF.

To note about this clone: Other DNA sequences in the same sample also yield this CDR3. The chain joins TRBV27 to TRBJ1-2, with D possibly matching TRBD1 (5 bases). The germline gives CDR1 MNHEY, CDR2 SMNVEV (reference sequence). The V end lost 3 bases, the J end lost 5 bases, and 7 bases lay between the germline ends. The CDR3 runs 12 residues. CDR3 DNA sequence: TGTGCCAGCAGTTTGCCAGGGTATGGCTACACCTTC. Translated, it gives CASSLPGYGYTF.

In the case of this clone: It is unclear where the CDR3 begins or ends on the DNA, so no DNA is shown, and the CDR3 is as TCRdb lists it. The chain combines TRBV29-1 with TRBJ2-1; whether TRBD1, the table's D call, matches the DNA was not checked. The CDR3 extends over 12 residues, inclusive of both ends. Germline assignment: CDR1 SQVTM and CDR2 ANQGSEA. The CDR3 sequence is CSVATGSGFEFF.

The chain employs TRBV4-1 and TRBJ2-2, with TRBD1 matching 10 bases. The germline CDR1 and CDR2 sequences are MGHRA and YSYEKL. This CDR3 is 17 amino acids long. V gave up 1 base and J gave up 2 bases; unmatched junction bases: 4. CDR3 nucleotide sequence: TGCGCCAGCAGCCAAGGTCGGACAGGGGGTAACACCGGGGAGCTGTTTTTT. It translates to CASSQGRTGGNTGELFF.

This chain connects TRBV9 to TRBJ1-2; TRBD1 agrees at 8 bases. V shed 0 bases, J shed 7 bases, and the junction held 11 bases outside the gene matches. The CDR3 consists of 16 residues. Looked up from germline, CDR1 is SGDLS and CDR2 is YYNGEE. The CDR3 coding sequence is TGTGCCAGCAGCGTAGGGACAGGACAGGGCAGGGGTGGCTACACCTTC. It codes for CASSVGTGQGRGGYTF.

The chain recombines TRBV4-3 with TRBJ2-7, with no clear D. There are 17 residues in the CDR3. Looked up from germline, CDR1 is LGHNA and CDR2 is YSLEER. With 1 base removed from V and 0 bases from J, the gap between germline ends came to 16 bases. The CDR3 loop reads CASSQGQITQTSYEQYF. The DNA for the CDR3 is TGCGCCAGCAGCCAAGGTCAGATAACACAAACCTCCTACGAGCAGTACTTC.

The genes are TRBV6-1 and TRBJ1-2; D remains unclear. Trimming cost V 3 bases and J 4 bases, with 18 bases left between them. Germline values: CDR1 MNHNS, CDR2 SASEGT. This CDR3 is 16 amino acids long. The CDR3 reads CASSDLGRDPFYGYTF. The CDR3 DNA is TGTGCCAGCAGTGACCTAGGACGAGACCCCTTCTATGGCTACACCTTC.

The gene calls are TRBV6-6 and TRBJ1-2; TRBD1 might be the D (5 bases). V gave up 0 bases and J gave up 8 bases, with 13 bases separating them. The CDR3 totals 14 residues. The V gene's germline CDR1 is MNHNY and CDR2 SVGAGI (reference sequence). This CDR3 is CASSYSPTGYGYTF. In nucleotides, the CDR3 is TGTGCCAGCAGTTACTCGCCAACAGGTTACGGCTACACCTTC.

The chain's CDR3 is CASSFHPGGSYNEQFF. CDR3 DNA: TGTGCCAGCAGCTTTCATCCGGGGGGCTCCTACAATGAGCAGTTCTTC. The chain has TRBV5-8 and TRBJ2-1, with 7 bases fitting TRBD2. Germline lookup yields CDR1 SGHTS and CDR2 YDEGEE. V shed 2 bases, J shed 0 bases, and the junction held 5 bases outside the gene matches. The CDR3 is 16 amino acids.

In DNA form, the CDR3 reads TGTGCCAGCAGCTCACAGGGTACAGATACGCAGTATTTT. Encoded protein: CASSSQGTDTQYF. The J gene is TRBJ2-3, the V gene TRBV9; TRBD1 is a possible D gene (6 bases). The germline V gene encodes CDR1 SGDLS and CDR2 YYNGEE. With 4 bases removed from V and 3 bases from J, the gap between germline ends came to 9 bases. The CDR3 runs 13 residues.

This clone was seen more than once but under ten times. This chain uses TRBV5-5 with TRBJ2-7; D remains unclear. The germline V and J ends were trimmed by 0 bases and 2 bases, with 3 bases remaining between them. CDR1 and CDR2 (germline): SGHKS, YYEKEE (reference sequence). The CDR3 contains 12 residues. The CDR3 sequence is CASSLAAYEQYF. The CDR3 bases are TGTGCCAGCAGCTTGGCTGCCTACGAGCAGTACTTC.

The chain is built from TRBV11-2 and TRBJ2-5; 7 bases line up with TRBD2. Trimming took 5 bases from V and 8 from J; bases not matched to a gene: 20. The CDR3 runs to 17 residues. Germline values: CDR1 SGHAT, CDR2 FQNNGV. CDR3 amino acids: CASSPRGDRTVNYTQYF. CDR3 coding DNA: TGTGCCAGCAGCCCCCGGGGGGATAGGACCGTGAATTATACCCAGTACTTC. The full variable domain, with the rest looked up from reference TRBV11-2 and TRBJ2-5, is EAGVAQSPRYKIIEKRQSVAFWCNPISGHATLYWYQQILGQGPKLLIQFQNNGVVDDSQLPKDRFSAERLKGVDSTLKIQPAKLEDSAVYLCASSPRGDRTVNYTQYFGPGTRLLVL.

For this clone: Distinct nucleotide sequences in the sample also encode this CDR3. The gene calls are TRBV19 and TRBJ1-5; weak D call: TRBD1 (5 bases). CDR3 length: 14 amino acids. The V gene lost 1 base and the J gene lost 1 base, with 5 bases spanning the gap. CDR1 is LNHDA, CDR2 SQIVND, per germline (reference sequence). The DNA of the CDR3 is TGTGCCAGTAGTATAGGGGGGAGCAATCAGCCCCAGCATTTT. Translated, it gives CASSIGGSNQPQHF. The whole variable domain, remainder taken from reference TRBV19 and TRBJ1-5, is DGGITQSPKYLFRKEGQNVTLSCEQNLNHDAMYWYRQDPGQGLRLIYYSQIVNDFQKGDIAEGYSVSREKKESFPLTVTSAQKNPTAFYLCASSIGGSNQPQHFGDGTRLSIL.

The chain couples TRBV19 to TRBJ1-1, with TRBD1 identical over 8 bases. This CDR3 has 17 residues. J gave up 5 bases and V 3 bases, and 14 bases lay outside the gene matches. Germline CDR1 and CDR2: LNHDA and SQIVND (reference sequence). CDR3 bases: TGTGCCAGTAGTATTCCCTTGGACAGGGAAGGCGTAACTGAAGCTTTCTTT. Its protein product is CASSIPLDREGVTEAFF.